These 32 T cell receptor beta chains were all obtained from the same sample, sequenced in a study of blood T cells in healthy people across ages. PCR was performed a second time for roughly 7 to 11 cycles using a sample-barcoded 5' primer and a J-beta primer mix. TCRdb re-derived calls from the 5' RACE reads in MiXCR, one entry per CDR3 protein. This sample has 500,000 to 600,000 distinct CDR3 sequences; 27% occur once, and the top ten carry under 20%. Sequences were obtained from blood. Receptors originate from a woman aged 70-85 years in good health.

As concerns this clonotype: A read error may produce the germline difference seen at one junction end. This chain connects TRBV19 to TRBJ1-4; D gene unclear. Germline V gene data show CDR1 as LNHDA and CDR2 as SQIVND (reference sequence). The CDR3 contains 13 residues. CDR3 in DNA: TGTGCCAGTAGTAGCGCCTTAAATGAGAAACTGTTTTTT. Its protein is CASSSALNEKLFF.

The rearrangement links TRBV20-1 to TRBJ1-2, with D possibly TRBD1 on 5 matching bases. Trimming took 3 bases from V and 4 from J, leaving 9 bases between them. The CDR3 extends over 12 amino acids. Germline lookup yields CDR1 DFQATT and CDR2 SNEGSKA (reference sequence). CDR3 DNA: TGCAGTGCTAGGGGGGAGATCTATGGCTACACCTTC. Translation: CSARGEIYGYTF.

This chain links TRBV20-1 with TRBJ1-5; no definite D call. This CDR3 is built from 13 residues. Deletions cut 0 bases from V and 11 bases from J, with 14 bases between. CDR1 and CDR2 (germline): DFQATT, SNEGSKA (reference sequence). The CDR3 sequence is CSARDRTGLAQHF. The DNA of the CDR3 is TGCAGTGCTAGAGATCGGACGGGCCTGGCCCAGCATTTT.

V is TRBV7-2 and J is TRBJ1-2; TRBD1 might be the D (5 bases). Germline CDR1 reads SGHTA; CDR2 reads FQGNSA. Trimming removed 0 bases at V and 8 bases at J, with 13 bases between. The CDR3 is made up of 14 amino acids. CDR3 bases: TGTGCCAGCAGCTTAGCGAATCAGGGATTGGGCTACACCTTC. It specifies CASSLANQGLGYTF. The variable domain in full, completed from reference TRBV7-2 and TRBJ1-2, reads GAGVSQSPSNKVTEKGKDVELRCDPISGHTALYWYRQSLGQGLEFLIYFQGNSAPDKSGLPSDRFSAERTGGSVSTLTIQRTQQEDSAVYLCASSLANQGLGYTFGSGTRLTVV.

This clonotype has a handful of counts. The CDR3 region has the DNA TGTGCCAGCAGTACTACCCGGGACGCCCGGCACGAAGCTTTCTTT. This encodes CASSTTRDARHEAFF. V is TRBV7-2 and J is TRBJ1-1; tentatively, D is TRBD1 (5 bases). V was shortened by 6 bases and J by 8 bases, with 22 bases between the two germline ends. CDR3 length equals 15 residues. CDR1 is SGHTA and CDR2 is FQGNSA in the germline V gene.

The chain combines TRBV12-3 or TRBV12-4 with TRBJ2-5; D may be TRBD2 (7 bases). The CDR3 is 14 residues long. Deletions cut 6 bases from V and 4 bases from J, with 15 bases between. The CDR3 spells CASSWGGQGETQYF. In DNA form, the CDR3 reads TGTGCCAGCAGCTGGGGGGGACAAGGAGAGACCCAGTACTTC.

The sample holds a few counts of this clonotype. The rearrangement links TRBV2 to TRBJ2-7, with TRBD2 identical over 11 bases. Germline assignment: CDR1 SNHLY and CDR2 FYNNEI. V lost 9 bases and J lost 5; bases outside the gene matches: 3. This CDR3 is 12 amino acids long. The CDR3 sequence is CASGLAGDEQYF. CDR3 bases: TGTGCCAGTGGACTAGCGGGCGACGAGCAGTACTTC.

The J gene is TRBJ1-4, the V gene TRBV7-9; D is unresolved. This CDR3 is 15 amino acids long. V lost 0 bases and J lost 5, with 10 bases in between. Germline CDR1 SEHNR, CDR2 FQNEAQ (reference sequence). CDR3: CASSLAGPRNEKLFF. The CDR3 DNA is TGTGCCAGCAGCTTAGCGGGCCCGAGGAATGAAAAACTGTTTTTT. Full variable domain (missing parts from reference TRBV7-9 and TRBJ1-4): DTGVSQNPRHKITKRGQNVTFRCDPISEHNRLYWYRQTLGQGPEFLTYFQNEAQLEKSRLLSDRFSAERPKGSFSTLEIQRTEQGDSAMYLCASSLAGPRNEKLFFGSGTQLSVL.

As regards this clonotype: One end of the junction does not line up with germline, which may come from a read error. This sequence joins TRBV6-5 and TRBJ1-1; no clear D gene. Germline V gives CDR1 MNHEY, CDR2 SVGAGI. This CDR3 is 15 amino acids long. As DNA, the CDR3 is TGTGCCAGCAGCTACTCGAGAGATTCGAGCACTGAAGCTTTCTTT. Its translation: CASSYSRDSSTEAFF.

Comments on this clonotype: One end of the junction varies from germline; a read error may be responsible. The V call is TRBV7-8, the J call TRBJ2-1; tentatively, D is TRBD2 (5 bases). In germline, CDR1 is SGHVS, CDR2 FQNEAQ. The CDR3 loop spans 14 amino acids. The CDR3 sequence: CASSLAFSYNEQFF. CDR3 DNA: TGTGCCAGCAGCCTAGCTTTTTCCTACAATGAGCAGTTCTTC.

This clonotype was seen many times. This sequence joins TRBV9 and TRBJ1-1; 8 bases map to TRBD1. Germline-derived CDR1 and CDR2 are SGDLS and YYNGEE. Trimming took 0 bases from V and 6 from J; bases not matched to a gene: 4. The CDR3 is made up of 14 amino acids. This CDR3 reads CASSVVTGGAEAFF. The DNA of the CDR3 is TGTGCCAGCAGCGTAGTAACAGGGGGGGCTGAAGCTTTCTTT.

The rearrangement uses TRBV6-5 and TRBJ1-2, with 7 nucleotides matching TRBD1. CDR3 size: 13 residues. V gave up 6 bases and J gave up 3 bases; unmatched junction bases: 4. Germline CDR1 and CDR2: MNHEY and SVGAGI. Here the CDR3 reads CASSRDSHYGYTF. CDR3 DNA: TGTGCCAGCAGCCGGGACAGTCACTATGGCTACACCTTC.

The chain employs TRBV7-2 and TRBJ1-5, with 7 bases that match TRBD1. The CDR3 sequence is 17 residues long. Germline CDR1 SGHTA, CDR2 FQGNSA. After removal of 5 bases from V and 5 bases from J, the junction contained 15 bases not matched to a gene. The CDR3 is CASSPGGQQGRDQPQHF. CDR3 sequence (DNA): TGTGCCAGCAGCCCAGGGGGGCAACAGGGTAGGGATCAGCCCCAGCATTTT.

A single count supports this clonotype. For the CDR3, the DNA is TGTGCCAGCAGTCCACTAGCGGGGGCTATGAGGACCAGGGAGCTGTTTTTT. Translated, it gives CASSPLAGAMRTRELFF. V and J are TRBV12-3 or TRBV12-4 and TRBJ2-2, with TRBD2 identical over 11 bases. This CDR3 has 17 amino acids. The J segment lost 9 bases and the V segment lost 5 bases, leaving 14 bases of the junction unmatched.

This chain's CDR3 is CSVKLRGFVSGANVLTF. In nucleotides, the CDR3 is TGCAGCGTAAAACTGCGGGGATTTGTATCTGGGGCCAACGTCCTGACTTTC. The chain is built from TRBV29-1 and TRBJ2-6; TRBD2 is a possible D gene (6 bases). The CDR3 is 17 residues long. CDR1 and CDR2 (germline): SQVTM, ANQGSEA. V dropped 6 bases and J dropped 1 base, with 19 bases sitting between them.

This chain uses TRBV4-2 with TRBJ2-3; a weak D match, TRBD1 (5 bases). There are 16 residues in the CDR3. In germline, CDR1 is LGHNA, CDR2 YNFKEQ. V shed 0 bases and J shed 0 bases, with 10 bases lying between them. This CDR3 reads CASSQDWTSSTDTQYF. DNA for the CDR3: TGTGCCAGCAGCCAAGATTGGACATCTAGCACAGATACGCAGTATTTT.

This clonotype came up many times. This sequence joins TRBV3-1 and TRBJ2-7; TRBD1 matches 8 bases. Germline assignment: CDR1 LGHDT and CDR2 YNNKEL (reference sequence). Trimming at V came to 6 bases and at J to 7 bases, leaving 5 bases not matched to a gene. This CDR3 region has 12 residues. CDR3 in DNA: TGTGCCAGCAGTCGACAGGGGATTGAGCAGTACTTC. Residues: CASSRQGIEQYF.

This chain joins TRBV7-2 and TRBJ2-1; 12 nucleotides align to TRBD2. V shed 9 bases and J 9 bases; nucleotides not matched to a gene: 6. Germline V lookup: CDR1 SGHTA, CDR2 FQGNSA. The CDR3 runs 13 residues. The CDR3: CASRLAGAVEQFF. DNA of the CDR3: TGTGCCAGTCGACTAGCGGGGGCTGTTGAGCAGTTCTTC.

This rearrangement joins TRBV12-3 or TRBV12-4 to TRBJ2-2; TRBD2 might be the D (7 bases). The CDR3 has 14 residues. Trimming pared 3 bases from V and 6 bases from J, leaving 11 bases between. DNA of the CDR3: TGTGCCAGCAGTTTGGGGGGGGCCCCCGGGGAGCTGTTTTTT. It codes for CASSLGGAPGELFF.

The chain recombines TRBV25-1 with TRBJ1-3, with D unclear. This CDR3 comprises 13 residues. V lost 4 bases to trimming and J lost 4 bases, with 8 bases between them. The V gene's germline CDR1 is MGHDK and CDR2 SYGVNS. The CDR3 region has the DNA TGTGCCAGCAGTGGGCCCCCCGGAAACACCATATATTTT. Protein sequence: CASSGPPGNTIYF.

This clonotype was seen a few times. This CDR3 reads CASSQDRRVNEKLFF. The CDR3 DNA is TGCGCCAGCAGCCAAGATCGCCGGGTTAATGAAAAACTGTTTTTT. This sequence joins TRBV4-3 and TRBJ1-4; D gene unclear. CDR1 and CDR2 from the germline V gene are LGHNA and YSLEER. Trimming shortened V by 0 bases and J by 4 bases, and 9 bases separated the two germline ends. This CDR3 has 15 residues.

The table lists this clonotype with a few counts. V usage is TRBV4-3 and J usage is TRBJ2-1, with a possible D match to TRBD2 (7 bases). This CDR3 has 19 amino acids. V lost 0 bases to trimming and J lost 0 bases, with 18 bases between them. Germline-derived CDR1 and CDR2 are LGHNA and YSLEER. CDR3 nucleotide sequence: TGCGCCAGCAGCCAAGATTTGGGGGGGGGCCGGAGCTCCTACAATGAGCAGTTCTTC. It specifies CASSQDLGGGRSSYNEQFF.

The V and J genes are TRBV20-1 and TRBJ2-1; 10 bases agree with TRBD2. J gave up 5 bases and V 5 bases, and 6 bases lay outside the gene matches. The germline V gene has CDR1 DFQATT and CDR2 SNEGSKA (reference sequence). The CDR3 runs 14 residues. The CDR3 spells CSARGLAENNEQFF. CDR3 DNA: TGCAGTGCTCGAGGACTAGCGGAGAACAATGAGCAGTTCTTC.

This clonotype was recorded a few times. The junction differs from germline at one of its ends, possibly a read error. DNA of the CDR3: TGCAGCGTTGAAGAGACAGGGCGCTTATTC. Amino acid sequence: CSVEETGRLF. This chain uses TRBV29-1 with TRBJ2-5; 7 positions match TRBD1. Germline-derived CDR1 and CDR2 are SQVTM and ANQGSEA. CDR3 size: 10 residues.

This clonotype was found a few times. The chain links TRBV12-5 to TRBJ1-2, with 7 bases fitting TRBD1. The V segment lost 2 bases and the J segment 6 bases; nucleotides outside the gene matches: 3. This CDR3 region has 13 residues. Germline values: CDR1 LGHNT, CDR2 FRNRAP. The CDR3 DNA sequence: TGTGCTAGTGGTTTGACAGGGGAAAATGGCTACACCTTC. Protein sequence: CASGLTGENGYTF.

J is TRBJ2-7 and V is TRBV6-5; no clear D gene. Per the germline V gene, CDR1 is MNHEY and CDR2 is SVGAGI. The CDR3 spans 14 residues. V was shortened by 4 bases and J by 0 bases, with 10 bases between the two germline ends. CDR3 nucleotides: TGTGCCAGCAGTTCCATTGACATCTCCTACGAGCAGTACTTC. This gives the protein CASSSIDISYEQYF.

This clonotype has only a few counts. J is TRBJ1-2 and V is TRBV7-3, with no clear D. V dropped 5 bases and J dropped 5 bases, with 9 bases sitting between them. The germline CDR1 and CDR2 sequences are SGHTA and FQGTGA. CDR3 length: 12 amino acids. For the CDR3, the DNA is TGTGCCAGCAGCACGGACGGGTATGGCTACACCTTC. This translates into CASSTDGYGYTF.

The gene calls are TRBV4-3 and TRBJ2-2; unclear D gene. The germline V and J ends were trimmed by 0 bases and 9 bases, with 14 bases remaining between them. Looked up from germline, CDR1 is LGHNA and CDR2 is YSLEER. The CDR3 is 15 residues long. CDR3: CASSQDNTVSRELFF. CDR3 DNA: TGCGCCAGCAGCCAAGATAACACAGTTTCGAGGGAGCTGTTTTTT.

The CDR3, as DNA: TGTGCCAGCAGCTTTGAACTAGGGATCTACGAGCAGTACTTC. Its translation: CASSFELGIYEQYF. The rearrangement links TRBV7-2 to TRBJ2-7; weak D call: TRBD2 (5 bases). V lost 3 bases to trimming and J lost 3 bases, with 12 bases between them. The CDR3 length is 14 residues. Germline assignment: CDR1 SGHTA and CDR2 FQGNSA.

This clonotype showed up just a few times. This chain links TRBV25-1 with TRBJ1-2; the match to TRBD1 covers 7 bases. This CDR3 has 12 amino acids. The J segment lost 8 bases and the V segment lost 6 bases, leaving 6 bases of the junction unmatched. CDR1 is MGHDK, CDR2 SYGVNS, per germline. The DNA for the CDR3 is TGTGCCAGCAGAGGCTCGACAGGGGGCTACACCTTC. It yields the protein CASRGSTGGYTF.

This clonotype occurred a few times. This CDR3 reads CASSFGTSGGVTQYF. The CDR3 DNA follows: TGTGCCAGCAGCTTCGGGACTAGCGGGGGGGTGACCCAGTACTTC. V and J are TRBV13 and TRBJ2-5, with TRBD2 matching over 16 bases. The CDR3 is 15 residues long. Germline V gene sequence: CDR1 PRHDT, CDR2 FYEKMQ (reference sequence). The V and J ends lost 3 bases and 7 bases, in that order; junction bases with no gene match: 2.

The chain is built from TRBV5-1 and TRBJ2-5, with 7 bases that match TRBD1. The J call may be in error: the DNA end matches TRBJ2-1 better. Germline-derived CDR1 and CDR2 are SGHRS and YFSETQ. The CDR3 loop spans 16 amino acids. This CDR3 reads CASSPQLAGGSAEQFF. CDR3 DNA: TGCGCCAGCAGCCCCCAGTTGGCAGGGGGATCAGCTGAGCAGTTCTTC.